The 25 T cell receptor beta chains given below trace back to one sample, sequenced in a study of monozygotic twins with inflammatory bowel disease. TCRdb reworked the 5' RACE reads into one entry per CDR3 protein, no DNA. This repertoire includes approximately 400,000 distinct CDR3 sequences. The specimen sequenced was blood. These receptor sequences come from a human donor with ulcerative colitis or Crohn's disease, or a healthy co-twin of an affected twin (not recorded which).

The chain combines TRBV5-5 with TRBJ1-6. The CDR3 is made up of 14 amino acids. CDR1 SGHKS and CDR2 YYEKEE come from the germline V gene (reference sequence). The CDR3 sequence is CASSQQGGNSPLHF. Variable domain in full (rest from reference TRBV5-5 and TRBJ1-6): DAGVTQSPTHLIKTRGQQVTLRCSPISGHKSVSWYQQVLGQGPQFIFQYYEKEERGRGNFPDRFSARQFPNYSSELNVNALLLGDSALYLCASSQQGGNSPLHFGNGTRLTVT.

The chain couples TRBV6-1 to TRBJ2-5; lacking DNA, the TRBD2 call made by TCRdb goes unchecked. The CDR3 length is 16 residues. From germline, CDR1 is MNHNS and CDR2 SASEGT. The CDR3 protein is CASSLRTSGLQETQYF.

The chain recombines TRBV12-3 or TRBV12-4 with TRBJ2-1; TCRdb lists TRBD1, though no DNA is available to test this call. This CDR3 is 13 amino acids long. The CDR3 protein is CASILPPAGKQFF.

The chain recombines TRBV5-1 with TRBJ2-2; as DNA is missing, the TRBD1 call by TCRdb cannot be tested. Per germline, CDR1 SGHRS and CDR2 YFSETQ. The CDR3 runs to 15 residues. CDR3 region: CASSSKTGATGELFF.

The chain has TRBV5-1 and TRBJ2-1. This CDR3 has 17 residues. CDR1 SGHRS and CDR2 YFSETQ come from the germline V gene. The CDR3 reads CASSLDSTGGSYNEQFF.

The CDR3 loop is CASSHLSFTRTGELFF. The V and J genes are TRBV6-1 and TRBJ2-2; there is no DNA to check the TCRdb D call of TRBD2. The germline V gene has CDR1 MNHNS and CDR2 SASEGT. This CDR3 contains 16 residues.

This chain uses TRBV12-1 with TRBJ2-7; TCRdb proposes TRBD1, but this gene call is untestable without DNA. TRBV12-1 has pseudogene status. CDR3 size: 16 residues. CDR3 sequence: CASSFSRDRGPYEQYF.

This chain joins TRBV28 and TRBJ2-2; as DNA is missing, the TRBD1 call by TCRdb cannot be tested. The CDR3 loop spans 15 amino acids. Germline CDR1 and CDR2: MDHEN and SYDVKM. The CDR3 sequence: CASSPSGTNTGELFF. Using reference TRBV28 and TRBJ2-2 for the parts outside the CDR3, the full variable domain is DVKVTQSSRYLVKRTGEKVFLECVQDMDHENMFWYRQDPGLGLRLIYFSYDVKMKEKGDIPEGYSVSREKKERFSLILESASTNQTSMYLCASSPSGTNTGELFFGEGSRLTVL.

This chain links TRBV15 with TRBJ1-5; TCRdb designates TRBD1, a call that cannot be tested without DNA. The CDR3 loop spans 16 amino acids. The germline V gene encodes CDR1 LNHNV and CDR2 YYDKDF (reference sequence). The CDR3: CATSSRQGYGNQPQHF.

The chain links TRBV5-1 to TRBJ1-1; TCRdb designates TRBD1, a call that cannot be tested without DNA. The CDR3 loop spans 16 amino acids. The germline V gene has CDR1 SGHRS and CDR2 YFSETQ. This CDR3 reads CASSLNLGTGNTEAFF.

The chain has TRBV20-1 and TRBJ1-1. The CDR3 spans 13 residues. Germline V gene data show CDR1 as DFQATT and CDR2 as SNEGSKA (reference sequence). This chain's CDR3 is CSAKDRLNTEAFF.

CDR3 loop: CASSSGTSGRANTDTQYF. This sequence joins TRBV11-2 and TRBJ2-3; the D call of TRBD2 rests on TCRdb alone, since no DNA is present to check it. CDR3 length: 18 residues. Germline assignment: CDR1 SGHAT and CDR2 FQNNGV.

The chain combines TRBV5-1 with TRBJ2-7; without DNA, the TCRdb call of TRBD1 cannot be checked. Germline V gives CDR1 SGHRS, CDR2 YFSETQ. The CDR3 length is 14 residues. This CDR3 reads CASSDGTNLREQYF. The full variable domain, rest sourced from reference TRBV5-1 and TRBJ2-7, is KAGVTQTPRYLIKTRGQQVTLSCSPISGHRSVSWYQQTPGQGLQFLFEYFSETQRNKGNFPGRFSGRQFSNSRSEMNVSTLELGDSALYLCASSDGTNLREQYFGPGTRLTVT.

V is TRBV7-2 and J is TRBJ2-3; TCRdb indicates TRBD2, and absent DNA this call remains unverified. The CDR3 is made up of 17 amino acids. Per germline, CDR1 SGHTA and CDR2 FQGNSA. CDR3 residues: CASSFFFSGISTDTQYF.

V gene TRBV6-2 or TRBV6-3 combines with J gene TRBJ1-1; TCRdb's assignment of TRBD1 cannot be checked, as there is no DNA. Per the germline V gene, CDR1 is MNHEY and CDR2 is SVGEGT. The CDR3 length is 14 residues. The CDR3 loop reads CASRRRQLNTEAFF.

The J gene is TRBJ2-5, the V gene TRBV4-1; TCRdb's assignment of TRBD1 cannot be checked, as there is no DNA. The CDR3 runs 14 residues. Per germline, CDR1 MGHRA and CDR2 YSYEKL. CDR3 protein: CASSQVLRGRTQYF.

The chain has TRBV12-3 or TRBV12-4 and TRBJ2-2; the D call of TRBD2 rests on TCRdb alone, since no DNA is present to check it. This CDR3 comprises 15 residues. The CDR3 region is CASSQITRAAGELFF.

The chain employs TRBV5-1 and TRBJ2-3; TCRdb names TRBD2, which stays unverified in the absence of DNA. The germline V gene has CDR1 SGHRS and CDR2 YFSETQ. This CDR3 spans 14 amino acids. CDR3 protein: CASSLTLSTDTQYF.

The rearrangement links TRBV5-6 to TRBJ2-7; the TCRdb D gene call, TRBD1, has no DNA to confirm it. CDR1 is SGHDT and CDR2 is YYEEEE in the germline V gene. CDR3 size: 14 residues. This CDR3 reads CASSLAGQGYEQYF.

V and J are TRBV7-6 and TRBJ2-7; TCRdb gives TRBD2 as the D gene, but with no DNA this cannot be confirmed. Looked up from germline, CDR1 is SGHVS and CDR2 is FNYEAQ. This CDR3 contains 15 residues. The CDR3 protein is CASSLGGTSTYEQYF.

The chain combines TRBV12-3 or TRBV12-4 with TRBJ1-5; the D call of TRBD1 rests on TCRdb alone, since no DNA is present to check it. The CDR3 spans 13 residues. CDR3: CASSSTGSQPQHF.

The rearrangement uses TRBV4-3 and TRBJ2-1; TCRdb calls TRBD1, which cannot be checked without DNA. The germline V gene has CDR1 LGHNA and CDR2 YSLEER. CDR3 length equals 16 residues. CDR3 residues: CASSQDRGPPYNEQFF.

The rearrangement uses TRBV20-1 and TRBJ1-2; without DNA, the TCRdb call of TRBD1 cannot be checked. In germline, CDR1 is DFQATT, CDR2 SNEGSKA (reference sequence). This CDR3 region has 11 residues. The CDR3 protein is CSARTGNGYTF.

This rearrangement joins TRBV7-6 to TRBJ2-7; as DNA is missing, the TRBD1 call by TCRdb cannot be tested. CDR1 SGHVS and CDR2 FNYEAQ come from the germline V gene. This CDR3 has 12 amino acids. The CDR3: CASSQGGPQQYF.

The chain carries TRBV6-2 or TRBV6-3 and TRBJ2-2; no DNA is available, so the TRBD2 call from TCRdb remains unchecked. Germline V gives CDR1 MNHEY, CDR2 SVGEGT. The CDR3 runs to 17 residues. The CDR3 here is CASSYAPLAGGAGELFF.